One and the same sample provided the 11 T cell receptor beta chains below, sequenced in a study of blood T cell repertoires in COVID-19. TCRdb's copy holds only in-frame clones and misses some; the assay was immunoSEQ multiplex PCR. The sample holds fewer than 350,000 clones, about 89% seen once. The specimen was peripheral blood. The source of these receptors is a man aged 40-49 years with acute or convalescent COVID-19.

The rearrangement links TRBV2 to TRBJ2-1, with D tentatively TRBD1 (6 bases). There are 12 residues in the CDR3. Germline CDR1 is SNHLY and CDR2 is FYNNEI. The CDR3, as DNA: TGTGCAAAGCAGGGGTCTACCGATGAGCAGTTCTTC. Residues: CAKQGSTDEQFF.

In nucleotides, the CDR3 is TGCGCCAGCAGCCAAGGGAGAGGACAGGGAGTTGGGGAGCAGTACTTC. This sequence encodes CASSQGRGQGVGEQYF. This chain joins TRBV4-1 and TRBJ2-7; 8 bases align to TRBD1. Germline CDR1 and CDR2: MGHRA and YSYEKL. CDR3 length: 16 amino acids. The J segment lost 7 bases and the V segment lost 1 base, leaving 12 bases of the junction unmatched.

CDR3 loop: CASSLGQGWNTGELFF. DNA for the CDR3: TGTGCCAGCAGCTTGGGACAGGGGTGGAACACCGGGGAGCTGTTTTTT. The chain employs TRBV5-5 and TRBJ2-2, with TRBD1 matching over 8 bases. CDR1 and CDR2 from the germline V gene are SGHKS and YYEKEE (reference sequence). The CDR3 is 16 amino acids. The junction had 2 bases not matched to a gene; V was cut back by 0 bases and J by 1 base.

The chain joins TRBV2 to TRBJ2-6; TRBD1 matches 9 bases. Germline values: CDR1 SNHLY, CDR2 FYNNEI. The CDR3 is 16 residues long. V shed 6 bases, J shed 0 bases, and the junction held 3 bases outside the gene matches. The CDR3: CASRSTGGSGANVLTF. In DNA form, the CDR3 reads TGTGCCAGCAGGTCGACAGGGGGCTCTGGGGCCAACGTCCTGACTTTC. The full variable domain, in which reference TRBV2 and TRBJ2-6 provide the parts outside the CDR3, is EPEVTQTPSHQVTQMGQEVILRCVPISNHLYFYWYRQILGQKVEFLVSFYNNEISEKSEIFDDQFSVERPDGSNFTLKIRSTKLEDSAMYFCASRSTGGSGANVLTFGAGSRLTVL.

This chain joins TRBV6-5 and TRBJ2-4; D remains ambiguous. V shed 0 bases and J shed 5 bases, with 8 bases lying between them. CDR3 length: 14 residues. Looked up from germline, CDR1 is MNHEY and CDR2 is SVGAGI. CDR3: CASSYSIAENIQYF. The CDR3 nucleotides read TGTGCCAGCAGTTACTCGATCGCAGAAAACATTCAGTACTTC.

V and J are TRBV5-1 and TRBJ2-2; perhaps TRBD1 as D (5 bases). The V and J ends lost 0 bases and 7 bases respectively, with 10 bases between them. Germline CDR1 SGHRS, CDR2 YFSETQ. This CDR3 region has 14 residues. CDR3: CASSLDRGNGELFF. CDR3 nucleotide sequence: TGCGCCAGCAGCTTGGATAGGGGAAACGGGGAGCTGTTTTTT.

This chain joins TRBV5-1 and TRBJ2-7; TRBD2 matches at 12 bases. Germline V gene lookup returns CDR1 SGHRS and CDR2 YFSETQ. J lost 6 bases, V lost 5 bases, and 12 bases had no gene match. The CDR3 contains 16 residues. The CDR3 is CASSFRTSGAAFEQYF. CDR3 coding DNA: TGCGCCAGCAGTTTCAGGACTAGCGGGGCCGCGTTCGAGCAGTACTTC.

The chain employs TRBV2 and TRBJ1-4, with D perhaps TRBD1 (6 bases). Trimming cost V 1 base and J 11 bases, with 17 bases left between them. Germline V gene data show CDR1 as SNHLY and CDR2 as FYNNEI. CDR3 length: 15 residues. The CDR3 protein is CASSEGWPGDMKLFF. As DNA, the CDR3 is TGTGCCAGCAGTGAAGGGTGGCCAGGGGATATGAAACTGTTTTTT.

V and J are TRBV19 and TRBJ2-1; 10 bases match TRBD2. Looked up from germline, CDR1 is LNHDA and CDR2 is SQIVND (reference sequence). The CDR3 runs to 14 residues. With V trimmed by 4 bases and J by 7 bases, 4 bases remained unmatched. The CDR3 region is CASSTSGGRNEQFF. DNA for the CDR3: TGTGCCAGTAGTACTAGCGGGGGACGAAATGAGCAGTTCTTC.

CDR3 bases: TGTGCCAGCAGCGCCCCTCTTAGGGCGGAGGGGTCTGGAAACACCATATATTTT. Translated: CASSAPLRAEGSGNTIYF. The chain is built from TRBV7-9 and TRBJ1-3; possible D gene TRBD1, 5 bases. The CDR3 length is 18 residues. Trimming left V 5 bases short and J 1 base short, with 21 bases between. Per the germline V gene, CDR1 is SEHNR and CDR2 is FQNEAQ (reference sequence). Variable domain in full (rest from reference TRBV7-9 and TRBJ1-3): DTGVSQNPRHKITKRGQNVTFRCDPISEHNRLYWYRQTLGQGPEFLTYFQNEAQLEKSRLLSDRFSAERPKGSFSTLEIQRTEQGDSAMYLCASSAPLRAEGSGNTIYFGEGSWLTVV.

In this sample, this clone turned up once. V gene TRBV24-1 combines with J gene TRBJ2-2; D remains unclear. This CDR3 is built from 15 residues. Germline V lookup: CDR1 KGHDR, CDR2 SFDVKD. Trimming took 3 bases from V and 0 from J, leaving 7 bases between them. Here the CDR3 DNA reads TGTGCCACCAGTGATAGGCAGGCGAACACCGGGGAGCTGTTTTTT. Protein product: CATSDRQANTGELFF.